This T cell receptor (beta chain) emerged from a study of PD-1 blockade in classical Hodgkin lymphoma. This clone was seen once. Its antigen remains unidentified. This sample includes further DNA sequences coding for the same CDR3. Findings and limits, study-wide: Relapsed/refractory patients reportedly had lower baseline diversity than newly diagnosed patients.

Every one of the patients relapsed after autologous stem cell transplantation (brentuximab vedotin exposure was variable). Germline CDR1 is MNHEY and CDR2 is SVGAGI. The CDR3 totals 12 residues. Trimming took off 3 bases at V and 8 bases at J, with 7 bases between the two ends. Some clones are missing from TCRdb's copy, which holds only in-frame ones; the method was immunoSEQ multiplex PCR. The sample lists around 45,000 clones, approximately 70% occurring once. The receptor was isolated from a human donor with classical Hodgkin lymphoma. The gene calls are TRBV6-5 and TRBJ2-2, with D unclear. The sample was peripheral blood mononuclear cells (PBMCs), taken before the second cycle of nivolumab. In DNA, the CDR3 is TGTGCCAGCAGTTATGGGCCTGGGGAGCTGTTTTTT. Its protein is CASSYGPGELFF.